This note documents a single T cell receptor beta chain sequence. Its target is not known. The entry originates in a study of beta chain features in type 1 diabetes. The study's findings and limits: Fewer insertions but more deletions were seen at VDJ junctions in type 1 diabetes patients.

CDR3 length: 15 amino acids. CDR1 is SGHVS and CDR2 is FQNEAQ in the germline V gene. Germline trimming cut 5 bases from V and 2 bases from J; bases unmatched to any gene: 8. Sequenced material consisted of expressed TCRB transcripts (all of the isolated RNA was reverse transcribed). Some clones are missing from TCRdb's copy, which holds only in-frame ones; the method was immunoSEQ multiplex PCR. The data show 150,000 or so clones, about 50% seen once. Via CD45RO/CCR7/CD25/CD127/CD95/CD27, cells of the CD4+ naive, central memory, regulatory and stem cell-like memory subsets were sorted. This TCR was sampled from a man younger than 35 in good health. Sequencing was performed on Tregs from blood. V usage is TRBV7-8 and J usage is TRBJ2-5; 7 bases match TRBD1. DNA for the CDR3: TGTGCCAGCAGCCGCATGTCGGGACAGCAAGAGACCCAGTACTTC. It encodes CASSRMSGQQETQYF.